This TCR beta chain is from a study of blood T cell repertoires in COVID-19 (dated by TCRdb to 2020 to 2022). With respect to the entire study: Collaborator samples came from the United States, Italy and Spain and covered acute and convalescent phases of COVID-19. Subjects who had been exposed to COVID-19, were actively infected with it, or had recovered from it provided the deeply sampled blood TCRbeta repertoires that made up the dataset. The prospective study material was composed of cDNA or gDNA derived from T cells, B-cell-depleted T cells, or PBMCs. Samples came from the ongoing ImmuneRACE study (first 160 participants) plus 1,254 subjects from 6 global collaborators. HLA class I and class II types, where available, came from metadata supplied by the sample provider rather than from assay-based typing. A de-identified subject ID, COVID-19 status, age in years and sex were almost always included in the sample metadata. The repertoires were made available in a free public database intended to serve as a resource for research on the immune response to SARS-CoV-2.

The CDR3 numbers 20 residues from cysteine through phenylalanine. Here the CDR3 DNA is all that survives: 60 bases in frame from base 1. Reading the germline V gene gives CDR1 MNHNS and CDR2 SASEGT. Trimmed from V: 1 base; trimmed from J: 0 bases; junction bases lacking a gene match: 9. What the authors observed across the whole study: The amount of clinical and demographic metadata varied by source and participant and was provided uncurated.

Regarding this clone: Its antigen remains unidentified. It has no much larger one-base neighbor in the sample; base qualities were not kept.

TCRbeta CDR3 regions were amplified from genomic DNA using the immunoSEQ Assay, a bias-controlled multiplex PCR. Regarding the original processing steps: Nucleated cell counts per sample were estimated from amplification of reference gene primers within the assay. To quantify the absolute abundance of each unique TCRbeta CDR3 rearrangement, sequence reads were collapsed and filtered. For each sample, productive Simpson clonality was calculated as the square root of Simpson's diversity index over productive rearrangements. Here the immuneACCESS table is served through TCRdb, limited to in-frame sequences with V and J called. Missing clones are a known gap in these copies; in checked studies unresolved V genes cover under half, and the rest lacks a known reason. V, J and clone size were drawn from that table, and D and trimming were deduced from the DNA. The sample table contains just over 40,000 clones; only one count was recorded for approximately 80% of them. The ten largest clones take up over 2.5% of the sample.

Collaborating institutions collected whole blood in K2EDTA tubes following their own protocols. For TCRbeta analysis, collaborator samples were shipped as frozen whole blood, as isolated PBMCs, or as DNA extracted from either sample type. Sequenced material: peripheral blood. The chain links TRBV6-1 with TRBJ2-1; 13 middle bases align to TRBD2. The receptor comes from a woman in her fifties or sixties with acute or convalescent COVID-19. The sequenced DNA is TGTGCCAGCAGTGAAGTGCGGACTAGCGGGGGTGCGAGCTCCTACAATGAGCAGTTCTTC. The translation is CASSEVRTSGGASSYNEQFF.